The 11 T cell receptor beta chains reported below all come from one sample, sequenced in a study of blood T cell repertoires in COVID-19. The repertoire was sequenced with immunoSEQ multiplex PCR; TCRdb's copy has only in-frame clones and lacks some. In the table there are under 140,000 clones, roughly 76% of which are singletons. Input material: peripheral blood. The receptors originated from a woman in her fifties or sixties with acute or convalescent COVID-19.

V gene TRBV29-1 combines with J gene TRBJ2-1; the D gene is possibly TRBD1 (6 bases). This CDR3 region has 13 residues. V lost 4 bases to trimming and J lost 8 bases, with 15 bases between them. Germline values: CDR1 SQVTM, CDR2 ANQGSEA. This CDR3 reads CSVVSTGSDEQFF. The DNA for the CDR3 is TGCAGCGTTGTGTCGACAGGTTCAGATGAGCAGTTCTTC.

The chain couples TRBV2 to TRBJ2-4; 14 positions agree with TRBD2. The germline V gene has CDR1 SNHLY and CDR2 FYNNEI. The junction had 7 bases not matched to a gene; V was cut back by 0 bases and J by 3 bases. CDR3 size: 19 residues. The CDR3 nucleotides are TGTGCCAGCAGTGAAGCTTCGGGACTAGCGGGGGATGGCAAAAACATTCAGTACTTC. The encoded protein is CASSEASGLAGDGKNIQYF.

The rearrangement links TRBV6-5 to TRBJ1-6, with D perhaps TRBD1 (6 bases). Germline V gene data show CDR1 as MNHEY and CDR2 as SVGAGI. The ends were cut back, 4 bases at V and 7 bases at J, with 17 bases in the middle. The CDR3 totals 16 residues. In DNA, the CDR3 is TGTGCCAGCAGTTCTACAGGGACCTGGGGCAATTCACCCCTCCACTTT. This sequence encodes CASSSTGTWGNSPLHF.

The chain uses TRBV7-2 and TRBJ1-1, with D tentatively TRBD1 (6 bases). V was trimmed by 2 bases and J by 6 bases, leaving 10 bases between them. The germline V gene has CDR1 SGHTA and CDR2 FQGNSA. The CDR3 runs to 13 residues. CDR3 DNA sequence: TGTGCCAGCAGCTTAACAGGGTTCGCTGAAGCTTTCTTT. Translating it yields CASSLTGFAEAFF.

CDR3 residues: CASNGQGHQGSPLHF. CDR3 nucleotides: TGTGCCAGCAACGGACAGGGACACCAGGGTTCACCCCTCCACTTT. The chain uses TRBV5-5 and TRBJ1-6, with 8 bases identical to TRBD1. The CDR3 loop spans 15 amino acids. Per germline, CDR1 SGHKS and CDR2 YYEKEE (reference sequence). J lost 9 bases, V lost 6 bases, and 11 bases had no gene match.

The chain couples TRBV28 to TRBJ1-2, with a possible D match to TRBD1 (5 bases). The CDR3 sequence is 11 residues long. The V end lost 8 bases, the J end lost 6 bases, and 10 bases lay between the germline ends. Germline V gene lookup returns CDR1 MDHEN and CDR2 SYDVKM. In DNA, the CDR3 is TGTGCCAGCGGGAGGGGTGATGGCTACACCTTC. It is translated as CASGRGDGYTF.

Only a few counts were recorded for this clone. The CDR3 here is CASSLNRGNEKLFF. The CDR3 region has the DNA TGTGCCAGCAGCTTAAACAGGGGGAATGAAAAACTGTTTTTT. The V and J genes are TRBV7-2 and TRBJ1-4; 8 positions match TRBD1. The V segment lost 2 bases and the J segment 5 bases; nucleotides outside the gene matches: 1. The CDR3 length is 14 residues. Germline CDR1 and CDR2: SGHTA and FQGNSA. Full variable domain (remainder filled in from reference TRBV7-2 and TRBJ1-4): GAGVSQSPSNKVTEKGKDVELRCDPISGHTALYWYRQSLGQGLEFLIYFQGNSAPDKSGLPSDRFSAERTGGSVSTLTIQRTQQEDSAVYLCASSLNRGNEKLFFGSGTQLSVL.

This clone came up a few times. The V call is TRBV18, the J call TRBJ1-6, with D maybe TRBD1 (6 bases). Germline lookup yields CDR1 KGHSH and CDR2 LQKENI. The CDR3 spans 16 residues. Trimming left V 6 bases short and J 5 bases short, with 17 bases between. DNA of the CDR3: TGTGCCAGCTCCGGTGGACAGCTTTTGAATAATTCACCCCTCCACTTT. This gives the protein CASSGGQLLNNSPLHF.

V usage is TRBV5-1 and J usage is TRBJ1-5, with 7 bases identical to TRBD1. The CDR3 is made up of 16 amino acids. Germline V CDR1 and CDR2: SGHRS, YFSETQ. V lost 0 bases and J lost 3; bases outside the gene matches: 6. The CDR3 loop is CASSLDGTDNNQPQHF. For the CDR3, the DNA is TGCGCCAGCAGCTTGGACGGGACAGACAACAATCAGCCCCAGCATTTT.

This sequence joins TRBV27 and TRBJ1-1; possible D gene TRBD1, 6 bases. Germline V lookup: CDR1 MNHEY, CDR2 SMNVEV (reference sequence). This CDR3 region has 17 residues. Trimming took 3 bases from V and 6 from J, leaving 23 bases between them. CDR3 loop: CASSLRRVGGAEAEAFF. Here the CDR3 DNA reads TGTGCCAGCAGTTTGAGAAGGGTAGGGGGGGCCGAGGCTGAAGCTTTCTTT.

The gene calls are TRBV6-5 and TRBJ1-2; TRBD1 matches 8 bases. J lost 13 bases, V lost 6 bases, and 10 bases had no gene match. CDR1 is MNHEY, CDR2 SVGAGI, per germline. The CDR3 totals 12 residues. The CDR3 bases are TGTGCCAGCAGCAAGGACAGGGAAGGAGGCACCTTC. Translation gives CASSKDREGGTF.